These 18 T cell receptor beta chains were all obtained from the same sample, sequenced in a study of blood T cell repertoires in COVID-19. The assay was immunoSEQ multiplex PCR, and TCRdb's table has in-frame clones only and misses some. The repertoire holds approximately 30,000 clones, with about 91% as singletons. Sequences were obtained from peripheral blood. The receptors here all came from a human donor in a cohort sampled during active COVID-19.

The table lists this clone with a few counts. This chain links TRBV5-1 with TRBJ1-2; D is perhaps TRBD1 (6 bases). The V gene lost 1 base and the J gene lost 4 bases, with 14 bases spanning the gap. The germline CDR1 and CDR2 sequences are SGHRS and YFSETQ. There are 15 residues in the CDR3. The CDR3 bases are TGCGCCAGCAGCTTGAGTGGACAGCCGAGCTATGGCTACACCTTC. Translated: CASSLSGQPSYGYTF. Supplemented by reference TRBV5-1 and TRBJ1-2, the full variable domain reads KAGVTQTPRYLIKTRGQQVTLSCSPISGHRSVSWYQQTPGQGLQFLFEYFSETQRNKGNFPGRFSGRQFSNSRSEMNVSTLELGDSALYLCASSLSGQPSYGYTFGSGTRLTVV.

The rearrangement uses TRBV7-2 and TRBJ1-1, with 7 bases identical to TRBD1. The length of the CDR3 is 14 residues. Per germline, CDR1 SGHTA and CDR2 FQGNSA. The junction had 11 bases not matched to a gene; V was cut back by 6 bases and J by 7 bases. The CDR3 bases are TGTGCCAGCAGACCGACAGGGAGAGGTAATGAAGCTTTCTTT. Protein product: CASRPTGRGNEAFF.

This clone appeared once. This chain connects TRBV19 to TRBJ2-7; TRBD1 matches at 7 bases. Per germline, CDR1 LNHDA and CDR2 SQIVND (reference sequence). The CDR3 is 15 amino acids. V shed 7 bases and J 2 bases; nucleotides not matched to a gene: 11. The CDR3 here is CASTQGGQAPYEQYF. The CDR3 nucleotides are TGTGCCAGTACCCAAGGGGGCCAGGCACCCTACGAGCAGTACTTC.

The chain joins TRBV3-1 (or the pseudogene TRBV3-2) to TRBJ1-1; D unclear. Trimming left V 1 base short and J 1 base short, with 4 bases between. The CDR3 extends over 13 amino acids. Germline V gives CDR1 LGHDT, CDR2 YNNKEL (reference sequence). The chain's CDR3 is CASSQAGNTEAFF. As DNA, the CDR3 is TGTGCCAGCAGCCAAGCGGGGAACACTGAAGCTTTCTTT.

The J gene is TRBJ2-1, the V gene TRBV6-1; 8 bases agree with TRBD1. The CDR3 is 14 residues long. J was trimmed by 7 bases and V by 2 bases; bases with no gene match: 4. Germline CDR1 is MNHNS and CDR2 is SASEGT. This CDR3 is CASSEQGASNEQFF. As DNA, the CDR3 is TGTGCCAGCAGTGAACAGGGGGCGAGTAATGAGCAGTTCTTC.

This clone was detected a few times. The chain recombines TRBV9 with TRBJ1-6, with 7 bases fitting TRBD1. From germline, CDR1 is SGDLS and CDR2 YYNGEE. Trimming cost V 3 bases and J 4 bases; bases outside gene matches: 4. CDR3 length: 15 residues. The CDR3 reads CASSATQGYNSPLHF. The CDR3 coding sequence is TGTGCCAGCAGCGCTACACAGGGGTATAATTCACCCCTCCACTTT. Combining the CDR3 with reference TRBV9 and TRBJ1-6 gives the whole variable domain DSGVTQTPKHLITATGQRVTLRCSPRSGDLSVYWYQQSLDQGLQFLIQYYNGEERAKGNILERFSAQQFPDLHSELNLSSLELGDSALYFCASSATQGYNSPLHFGNGTRLTVT.

The chain has TRBV5-6 and TRBJ2-2; tentatively, D is TRBD1 (5 bases). With 0 bases removed from V and 4 bases from J, the gap between germline ends came to 10 bases. Looked up from germline, CDR1 is SGHDT and CDR2 is YYEEEE. This CDR3 is built from 15 residues. In DNA form, the CDR3 reads TGTGCCAGCAGCTTGGGTGTGACAGCCACCGGGGAGCTGTTTTTT. Amino acid sequence: CASSLGVTATGELFF.

V and J are TRBV19 and TRBJ1-6; 7 bases map to TRBD1. V gave up 6 bases and J gave up 6 bases; unmatched junction bases: 8. The CDR3 totals 15 residues. Germline lookup yields CDR1 LNHDA and CDR2 SQIVND (reference sequence). DNA for the CDR3: TGTGCCAGTAGGGGACAGCGGTTAGGTAATTCACCCCTCCACTTT. Its protein is CASRGQRLGNSPLHF. Filled out from reference TRBV19 and TRBJ1-6, the complete variable domain reads DGGITQSPKYLFRKEGQNVTLSCEQNLNHDAMYWYRQDPGQGLRLIYYSQIVNDFQKGDIAEGYSVSREKKESFPLTVTSAQKNPTAFYLCASRGQRLGNSPLHFGNGTRLTVT.

CDR3: CASSQEPHPGQGMAEAFF. The CDR3 coding sequence is TGCGCCAGCAGCCAAGAGCCCCACCCGGGACAGGGGATGGCGGAAGCTTTCTTT. The gene calls are TRBV4-1 and TRBJ1-1, with 10 nucleotides matching TRBD1. Germline-derived CDR1 and CDR2 are MGHRA and YSYEKL. CDR3 length: 18 residues. The J segment lost 8 bases and the V segment lost 0 bases, leaving 15 bases of the junction unmatched.

V gene TRBV9 combines with J gene TRBJ1-1, with 7 bases identical to TRBD1. CDR3 size: 15 residues. Germline V CDR1 and CDR2: SGDLS, YYNGEE. The ends lost 3 bases at V and 1 base at J; junction bases unmatched: 6. CDR3 sequence reads: CASSDPGQPNTEAFF. CDR3 in DNA: TGTGCCAGCAGCGACCCGGGACAGCCGAACACTGAAGCTTTCTTT.

The chain couples TRBV6-5 to TRBJ2-7, with TRBD1 matching over 7 bases. Germline trimming cut 5 bases from V and 6 bases from J; bases unmatched to any gene: 7. The CDR3 loop spans 13 amino acids. CDR1 and CDR2 from the germline V gene are MNHEY and SVGAGI. The CDR3 coding sequence is TGTGCCAGCAGTAGACAGGGTGTGGGCGAGCAGTACTTC. This gives the protein CASSRQGVGEQYF.

The chain recombines TRBV9 with TRBJ2-7; 12 positions agree with TRBD1. Germline CDR1 and CDR2: SGDLS and YYNGEE. The length of the CDR3 is 15 residues. V shed 3 bases and J 2 bases; nucleotides not matched to a gene: 3. The CDR3 here is CASSAGTGGAYEQYF. The DNA for the CDR3 is TGTGCCAGCAGCGCAGGGACAGGGGGCGCCTACGAGCAGTACTTC.

For this clone: Different DNA sequences within this sample yield the same CDR3. This chain links TRBV6-5 with TRBJ2-7; D not certain. CDR3 length equals 11 residues. Germline V lookup: CDR1 MNHEY, CDR2 SVGAGI. Deletions cut 8 bases from V and 4 bases from J, with 9 bases between. CDR3 loop: CASRLLYEQYF. DNA of the CDR3: TGTGCCAGCCGACTTCTTTACGAGCAGTACTTC.

The DNA of the CDR3 is TGTGCCAGCAGGGTCGACGGGGGTAATTCACCCCTCCACTTT. Protein: CASRVDGGNSPLHF. The J gene is TRBJ1-6, the V gene TRBV2, with TRBD1 as a possible D gene (5 bases). The V gene lost 6 bases and the J gene lost 6 bases, with 12 bases spanning the gap. The CDR3 is 14 amino acids. Per germline, CDR1 SNHLY and CDR2 FYNNEI.

V and J are TRBV18 and TRBJ2-5; TRBD2 agrees at 10 bases. The CDR3 runs 16 residues. In germline, CDR1 is KGHSH, CDR2 LQKENI. V shed 3 bases, J shed 5 bases, and the junction held 9 bases outside the gene matches. Written as DNA, the CDR3 is TGTGCCAGCTCACCCTATTCAGCGGGGGGGCATGAGACCCAGTACTTC. Residues: CASSPYSAGGHETQYF.

J is TRBJ2-5 and V is TRBV10-3, with 9 bases matching TRBD2. V was clipped by 2 bases and J by 5 bases; unmatched bases: 6. Germline V gene sequence: CDR1 ENHRY, CDR2 SYGVKD. The CDR3 has 15 residues. CDR3: CAISEARGGGETQYF. The CDR3 DNA reads as TGTGCCATCAGTGAGGCGCGGGGGGGCGGGGAGACCCAGTACTTC.

V usage is TRBV6-5 and J usage is TRBJ1-2, with D perhaps TRBD1 (5 bases). This CDR3 contains 14 residues. V lost 6 bases to trimming and J lost 8 bases, with 19 bases between them. Germline V gene lookup returns CDR1 MNHEY and CDR2 SVGAGI. The CDR3 reads CASRAGGLIGGYTF. CDR3 coding DNA: TGTGCCAGCAGAGCTGGGGGGTTGATAGGGGGCTACACCTTC.

The chain has TRBV6-5 and TRBJ2-2; tentatively, D is TRBD2 (5 bases). From germline, CDR1 is MNHEY and CDR2 SVGAGI. The CDR3 totals 12 residues. The ends were cut back, 5 bases at V and 4 bases at J, with 5 bases in the middle. The DNA for the CDR3 is TGTGCCAGCAGTCGGGGCACCGGGGAGCTGTTTTTT. Its translation: CASSRGTGELFF.